This T cell receptor (beta chain) came from a study of tumor-infiltrating lymphocytes in primary liver carcinoma. For this clonotype: The junction differs from germline at one of its ends, possibly a read error.

Synthesis of TCR beta cDNA was carried out from approximately 500 ng total RNA with a constant-region primer. Each TCR beta library was derived from three nested multiplex PCR rounds that employed slightly modified ARM-PCR. TCRdb re-analysed the multiplex PCR reads in MiXCR, keeping a single row per CDR3 protein. The sample contains over 250,000 distinct CDR3 sequences, around 50% of which appear only once. The researchers obtained blood RNA from unsorted whole blood and also extracted germline DNA. Material for sequencing was peripheral blood. The clonotype comes from a woman in her 30s with primary liver carcinoma and hepatitis B virus infection.

The CDR3 is CAISTRGHSYELYF. In nucleotides, the CDR3 is TGTGCCATCAGTACCAGGGGACACAGCTACGAGCTGTACTTC. The chain uses TRBV10-3 and TRBJ2-7; weak D call: TRBD1 (6 bases). The CDR3 loop spans 14 amino acids. Looked up from germline, CDR1 is ENHRY and CDR2 is SYGVKD.